This TCR beta chain derives from a study of blood T cell repertoires in COVID-19. Turning to the study itself: The origin of the acute and convalescent COVID-19 samples was the United States, Italy and Spain.

This table comes from immunoSEQ multiplex PCR, and its TCRdb copy is limited to in-frame clones, with some not included. The data contain approximately 240,000 clones, about 90% of them singletons. CDR1 and CDR2 from the germline V gene are SGHDT and YYEEEE. The CDR3 runs to 13 residues. Trimming removed 7 bases from V and 7 bases from J, with 17 bases in between. The TCR sequence derives from a woman aged 25 to 39 with acute COVID-19. This sequence joins TRBV5-6 and TRBJ1-2; a weak D match, TRBD1 (5 bases). Sequencing was done on a sample of PBMCs or T cells enriched from blood (not recorded which). The CDR3 here is CASVRRGGGGYTF. Here the CDR3 DNA reads TGTGCCAGCGTCCGGAGGGGCGGAGGTGGCTACACCTTC.